This TCR beta chain was sequenced for a study of T cells in Graves' hyperthyroidism and ophthalmopathy. Study results and limitations: Ophthalmopathy, as predicted by the model, came a median approximately 5.9 months after the prediction.

About this clonotype itself: The antigen is undetermined.

Researchers took RNA transcripts and amplified the TCR beta CDR3 regions from them. First-round RT-PCR targeting the TCR CDR3 was performed with the HTBI primer set. Via MiXCR, TCRdb re-called the multiplex PCR reads, giving one row per CDR3 protein. The repertoire holds under 450,000 distinct CDR3 sequences, with roughly 14% as singletons. Per the germline V gene, CDR1 is DFQATT and CDR2 is SNEGSKA (reference sequence). V was clipped by 6 bases and J by 6 bases; unmatched bases: 18. The CDR3 has 16 amino acids. The sequence was obtained from a woman between 18 and 30 years old with Graves' hyperthyroidism. V is TRBV20-1 and J is TRBJ2-7, with 9 nucleotides matching TRBD2. Sequencing was performed on blood. CDR3 in amino acids: CSAPTRAGGGGVEQYF. The CDR3, as DNA: TGCAGTGCGCCAACTCGGGCGGGAGGGGGGGGGGTCGAGCAGTACTTC.